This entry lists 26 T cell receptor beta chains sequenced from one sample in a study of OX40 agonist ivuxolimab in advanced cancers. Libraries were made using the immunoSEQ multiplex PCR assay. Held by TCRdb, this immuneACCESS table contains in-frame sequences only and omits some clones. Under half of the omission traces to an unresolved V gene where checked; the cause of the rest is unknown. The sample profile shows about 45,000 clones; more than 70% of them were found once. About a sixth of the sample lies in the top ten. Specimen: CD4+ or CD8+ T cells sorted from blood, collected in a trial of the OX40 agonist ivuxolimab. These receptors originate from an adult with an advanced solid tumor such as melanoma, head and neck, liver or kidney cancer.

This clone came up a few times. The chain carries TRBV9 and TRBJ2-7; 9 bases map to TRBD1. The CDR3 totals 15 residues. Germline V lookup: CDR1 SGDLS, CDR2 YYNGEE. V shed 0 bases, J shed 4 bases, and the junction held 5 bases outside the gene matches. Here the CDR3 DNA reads TGTGCCAGCAGCGTAGCGGACAGGGGATTTTACGAGCAGTACTTC. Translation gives CASSVADRGFYEQYF.

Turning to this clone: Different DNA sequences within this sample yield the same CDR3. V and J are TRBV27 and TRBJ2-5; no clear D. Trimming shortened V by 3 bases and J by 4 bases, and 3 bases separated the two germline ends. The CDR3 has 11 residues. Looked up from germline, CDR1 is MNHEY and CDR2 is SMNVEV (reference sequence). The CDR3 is CASSFRETQYF. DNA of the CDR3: TGTGCCAGCAGTTTTAGAGAGACCCAGTACTTC.

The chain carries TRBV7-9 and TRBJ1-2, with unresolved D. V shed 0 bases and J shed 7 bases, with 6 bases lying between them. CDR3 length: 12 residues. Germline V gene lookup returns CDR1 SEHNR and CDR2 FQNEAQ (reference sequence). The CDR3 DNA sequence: TGTGCCAGCAGCTTAGCTGGGGTTGGCTACACCTTC. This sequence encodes CASSLAGVGYTF.

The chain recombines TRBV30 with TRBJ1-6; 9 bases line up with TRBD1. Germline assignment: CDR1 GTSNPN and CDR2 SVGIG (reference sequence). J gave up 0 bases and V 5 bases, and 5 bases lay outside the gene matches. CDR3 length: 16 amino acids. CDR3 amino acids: CAWEDRGYSYNSPLHF. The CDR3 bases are TGTGCCTGGGAGGACAGGGGATACTCCTATAATTCACCCCTCCACTTT.

The CDR3 DNA sequence: TGTGCCAGCAGTTCGTCTCGGACAGGGGGAGAAAAACTGTTTTTT. It specifies CASSSSRTGGEKLFF. This sequence joins TRBV7-9 and TRBJ1-4, with TRBD1 matching over 10 bases. Unmatched junction bases numbered 9, after V lost 6 bases and J lost 8 bases. The CDR3 contains 15 residues. Germline V CDR1 and CDR2: SEHNR, FQNEAQ (reference sequence).

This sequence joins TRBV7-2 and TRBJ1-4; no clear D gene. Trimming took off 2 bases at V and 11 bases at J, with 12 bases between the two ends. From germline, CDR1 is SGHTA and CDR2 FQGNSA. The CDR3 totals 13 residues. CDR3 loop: CASSLLPARKLFF. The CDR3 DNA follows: TGTGCCAGCAGCTTATTACCAGCCCGCAAACTGTTTTTT.

The CDR3, as DNA: TGTGCCAGCAGCGTAGCTAGGGACAGTCCCGACTCTGGAAACACCATATATTTT. Its protein product is CASSVARDSPDSGNTIYF. This sequence joins TRBV9 and TRBJ1-3; the match to TRBD1 covers 7 bases. Germline loops: CDR1 SGDLS, CDR2 YYNGEE. The CDR3 length is 18 residues. V was pared by 0 bases and J by 0 bases, with 9 bases of the junction left unmatched.

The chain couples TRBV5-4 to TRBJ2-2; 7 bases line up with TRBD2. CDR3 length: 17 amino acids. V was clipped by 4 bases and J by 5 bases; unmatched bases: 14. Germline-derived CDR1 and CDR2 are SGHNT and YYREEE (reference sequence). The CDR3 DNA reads TGTGCCAGCAGCCGGATGACCATCGGAGCGGGGACCGGGGAGCTGTTTTTT. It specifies CASSRMTIGAGTGELFF. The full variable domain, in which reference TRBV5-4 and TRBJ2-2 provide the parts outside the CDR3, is ETGVTQSPTHLIKTRGQQVTLRCSSQSGHNTVSWYQQALGQGPQFIFQYYREEENGRGNFPPRFSGLQFPNYSSELNVNALELDDSALYLCASSRMTIGAGTGELFFGEGSRLTVL.

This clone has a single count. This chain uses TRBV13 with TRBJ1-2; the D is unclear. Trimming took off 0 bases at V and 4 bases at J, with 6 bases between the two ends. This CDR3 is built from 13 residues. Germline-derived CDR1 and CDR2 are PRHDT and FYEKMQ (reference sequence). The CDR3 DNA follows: TGTGCCAGCAGCTTAGGGGGAAGCTATGGCTACACCTTC. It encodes CASSLGGSYGYTF.

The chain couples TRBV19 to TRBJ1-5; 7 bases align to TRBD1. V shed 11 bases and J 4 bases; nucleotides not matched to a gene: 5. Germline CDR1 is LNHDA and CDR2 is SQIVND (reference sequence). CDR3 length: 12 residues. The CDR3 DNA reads TGTGCCGGAAGACAGGGAAATCAGCCCCAGCATTTT. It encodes CAGRQGNQPQHF.

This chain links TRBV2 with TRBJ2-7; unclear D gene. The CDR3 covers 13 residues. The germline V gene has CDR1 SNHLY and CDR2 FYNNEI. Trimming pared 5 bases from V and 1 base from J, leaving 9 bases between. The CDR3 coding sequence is TGTGCCAGCAGTTTCACGGAGTCCTACGAGCAGTACTTC. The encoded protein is CASSFTESYEQYF.

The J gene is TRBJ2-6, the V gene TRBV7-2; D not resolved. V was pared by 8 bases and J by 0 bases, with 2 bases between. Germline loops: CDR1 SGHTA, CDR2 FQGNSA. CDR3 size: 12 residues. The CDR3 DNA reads TGTGCCAGCTACTCTGGGGCCAACGTCCTGACTTTC. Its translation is CASYSGANVLTF.

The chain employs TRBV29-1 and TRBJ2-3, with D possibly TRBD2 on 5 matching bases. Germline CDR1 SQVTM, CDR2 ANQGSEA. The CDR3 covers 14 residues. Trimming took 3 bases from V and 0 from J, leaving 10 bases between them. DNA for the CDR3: TGCAGCGTTGATTTAGCGACTAGCACAGATACGCAGTATTTT. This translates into CSVDLATSTDTQYF.

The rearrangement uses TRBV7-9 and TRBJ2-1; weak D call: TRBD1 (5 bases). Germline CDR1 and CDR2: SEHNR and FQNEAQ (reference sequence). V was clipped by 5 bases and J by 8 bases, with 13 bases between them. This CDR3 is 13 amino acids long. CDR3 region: CASSDTLTDEQFF. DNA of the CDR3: TGTGCCAGCAGCGACACCCTGACAGATGAGCAGTTCTTC. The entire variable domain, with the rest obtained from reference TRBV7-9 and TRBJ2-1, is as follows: DTGVSQNPRHKITKRGQNVTFRCDPISEHNRLYWYRQTLGQGPEFLTYFQNEAQLEKSRLLSDRFSAERPKGSFSTLEIQRTEQGDSAMYLCASSDTLTDEQFFGPGTRLTVL.

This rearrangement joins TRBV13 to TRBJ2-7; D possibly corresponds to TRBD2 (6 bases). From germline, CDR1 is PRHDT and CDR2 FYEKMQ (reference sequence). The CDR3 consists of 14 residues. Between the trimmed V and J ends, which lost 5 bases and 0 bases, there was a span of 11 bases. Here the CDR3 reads CASSRAGNSYEQYF. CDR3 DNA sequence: TGTGCCAGCAGCCGCGCGGGGAACTCCTACGAGCAGTACTTC.

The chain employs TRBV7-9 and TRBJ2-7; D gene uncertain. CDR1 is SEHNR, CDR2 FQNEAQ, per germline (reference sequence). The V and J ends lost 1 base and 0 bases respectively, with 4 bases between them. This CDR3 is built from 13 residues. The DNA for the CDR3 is TGTGCCAGCAGCTTAGACCCCTCCTACGAGCAGTACTTC. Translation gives CASSLDPSYEQYF.

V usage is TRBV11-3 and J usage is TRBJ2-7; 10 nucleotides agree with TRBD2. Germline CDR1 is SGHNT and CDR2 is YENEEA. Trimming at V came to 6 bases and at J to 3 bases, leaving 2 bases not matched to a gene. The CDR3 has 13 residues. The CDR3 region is CASSRTSGYEQYF. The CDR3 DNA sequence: TGTGCCAGCAGTCGGACTAGCGGCTACGAGCAGTACTTC.

CDR3 bases: TGTGCCAGCACCACTGGGACGGAGAATTACAATGAGCAGTTCTTC. Its protein is CASTTGTENYNEQFF. J is TRBJ2-1 and V is TRBV6-5; D is tentatively TRBD1 or TRBD2 (5 bases each). This CDR3 comprises 15 residues. V lost 7 bases to trimming and J lost 4 bases, with 17 bases between them. Germline V lookup: CDR1 MNHEY, CDR2 SVGAGI.

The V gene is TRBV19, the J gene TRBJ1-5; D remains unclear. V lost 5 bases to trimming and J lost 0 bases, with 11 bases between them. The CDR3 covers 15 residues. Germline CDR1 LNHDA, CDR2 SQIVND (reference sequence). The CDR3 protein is CASSPREYSNQPQHF. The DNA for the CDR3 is TGTGCCAGTAGTCCCCGAGAGTATAGCAATCAGCCCCAGCATTTT.

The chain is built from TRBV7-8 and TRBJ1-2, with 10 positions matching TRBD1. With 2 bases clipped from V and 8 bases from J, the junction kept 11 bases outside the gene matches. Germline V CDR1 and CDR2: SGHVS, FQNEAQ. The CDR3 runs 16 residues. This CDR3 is CASSLRVQDRGKGYTF. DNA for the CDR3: TGTGCCAGCAGCTTAAGGGTACAGGACAGGGGGAAAGGCTACACCTTC.

The CDR3: CASSRGTLDTEAFF. The CDR3 nucleotides are TGTGCCAGCAGCAGGGGGACCCTGGACACTGAAGCTTTCTTT. The V gene is TRBV9, the J gene TRBJ1-1; TRBD1 is a possible D gene (6 bases). CDR3 length: 14 amino acids. Trimming removed 4 bases at V and 3 bases at J, with 13 bases between. The germline CDR1 and CDR2 sequences are SGDLS and YYNGEE.

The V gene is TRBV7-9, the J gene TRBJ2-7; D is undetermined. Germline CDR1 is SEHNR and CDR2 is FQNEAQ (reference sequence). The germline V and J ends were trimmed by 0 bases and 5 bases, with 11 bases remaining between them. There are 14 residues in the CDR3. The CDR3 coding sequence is TGTGCCAGCAGCTTAGCGCCCGGTGGTCACGAGCAGTACTTC. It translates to CASSLAPGGHEQYF.

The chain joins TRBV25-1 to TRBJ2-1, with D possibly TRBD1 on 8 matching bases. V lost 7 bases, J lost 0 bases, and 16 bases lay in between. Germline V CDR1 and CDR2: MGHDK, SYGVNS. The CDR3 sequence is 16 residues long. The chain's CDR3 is CASTPGGGSSYNEQFF. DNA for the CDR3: TGTGCCAGCACTCCAGGGGGCGGGAGCTCCTACAATGAGCAGTTCTTC.

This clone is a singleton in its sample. CDR3 sequence: CASSSSGGSAKNIQYF. CDR3 DNA sequence: TGTGCCAGCAGTTCTAGCGGGGGGTCAGCCAAAAACATTCAGTACTTC. The V and J genes are TRBV7-9 and TRBJ2-4, with TRBD2 identical over 11 bases. CDR3 length: 16 amino acids. The germline gives CDR1 SEHNR, CDR2 FQNEAQ (reference sequence). With 6 bases clipped from V and 0 bases from J, the junction kept 4 bases outside the gene matches.

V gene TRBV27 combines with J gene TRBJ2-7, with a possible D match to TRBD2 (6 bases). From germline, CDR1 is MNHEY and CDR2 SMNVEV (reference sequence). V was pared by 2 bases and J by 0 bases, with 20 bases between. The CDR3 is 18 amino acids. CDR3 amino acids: CASSLALYAGQSSYEQYF. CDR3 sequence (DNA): TGTGCCAGCAGTTTAGCTCTATATGCGGGGCAGAGCTCCTACGAGCAGTACTTC.

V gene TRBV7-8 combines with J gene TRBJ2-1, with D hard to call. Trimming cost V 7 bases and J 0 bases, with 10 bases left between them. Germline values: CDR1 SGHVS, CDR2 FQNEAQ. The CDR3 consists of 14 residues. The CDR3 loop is CASTPWASYNEQFF. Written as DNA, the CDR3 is TGTGCCAGCACCCCATGGGCCTCCTACAATGAGCAGTTCTTC.